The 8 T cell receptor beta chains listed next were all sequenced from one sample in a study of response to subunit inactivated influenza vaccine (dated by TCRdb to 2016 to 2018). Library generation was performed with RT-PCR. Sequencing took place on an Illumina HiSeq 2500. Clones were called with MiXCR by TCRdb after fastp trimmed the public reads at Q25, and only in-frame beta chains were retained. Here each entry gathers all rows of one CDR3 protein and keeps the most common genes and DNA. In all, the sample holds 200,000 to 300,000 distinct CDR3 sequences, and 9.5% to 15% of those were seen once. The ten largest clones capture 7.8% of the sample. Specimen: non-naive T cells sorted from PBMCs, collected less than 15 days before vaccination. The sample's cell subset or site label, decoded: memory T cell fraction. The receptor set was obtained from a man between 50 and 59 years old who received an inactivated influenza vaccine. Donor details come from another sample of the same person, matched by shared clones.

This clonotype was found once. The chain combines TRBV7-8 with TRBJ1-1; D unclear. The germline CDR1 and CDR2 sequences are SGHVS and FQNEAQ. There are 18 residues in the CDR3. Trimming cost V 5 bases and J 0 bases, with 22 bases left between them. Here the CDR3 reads CASSGSDRSADLNTEAFF. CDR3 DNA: TGTGCCAGCAGCGGCAGTGACCGAAGCGCCGATTTGAACACTGAAGCTTTCTTT.

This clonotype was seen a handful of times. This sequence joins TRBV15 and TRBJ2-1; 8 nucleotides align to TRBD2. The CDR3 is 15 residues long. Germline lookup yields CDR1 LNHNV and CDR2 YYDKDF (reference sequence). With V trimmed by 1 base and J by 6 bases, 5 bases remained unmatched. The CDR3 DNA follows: TGTGCCACCAGCAGAGTTCTAGCGGGTGGCAATGAGCAGTTCTTC. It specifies CATSRVLAGGNEQFF.

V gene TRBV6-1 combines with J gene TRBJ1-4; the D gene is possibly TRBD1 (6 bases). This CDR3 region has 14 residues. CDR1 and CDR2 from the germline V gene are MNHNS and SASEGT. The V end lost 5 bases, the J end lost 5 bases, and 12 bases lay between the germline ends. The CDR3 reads CASSHGGGNEKLFF. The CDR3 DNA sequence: TGTGCCAGCAGTCATGGAGGGGGAAATGAAAAACTGTTTTTT.

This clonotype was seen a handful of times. The CDR3 is CSARGPVAGGGTGELFF. CDR3 DNA: TGCAGTGCTAGAGGCCCGGTAGCGGGAGGGGGTACCGGGGAGCTGTTTTTT. V and J are TRBV20-1 and TRBJ2-2; 11 bases are a match to TRBD2. Germline CDR1 DFQATT, CDR2 SNEGSKA (reference sequence). The CDR3 has 17 residues. The V segment lost 1 base and the J segment 5 bases; nucleotides outside the gene matches: 9.

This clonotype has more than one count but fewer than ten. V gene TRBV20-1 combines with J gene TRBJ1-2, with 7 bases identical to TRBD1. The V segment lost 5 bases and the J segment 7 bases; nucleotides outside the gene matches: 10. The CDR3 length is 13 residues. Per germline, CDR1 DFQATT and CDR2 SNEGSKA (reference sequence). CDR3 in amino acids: CSASRQGVTGYTF. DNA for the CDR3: TGCAGTGCTTCACGACAGGGAGTGACTGGCTACACCTTC.

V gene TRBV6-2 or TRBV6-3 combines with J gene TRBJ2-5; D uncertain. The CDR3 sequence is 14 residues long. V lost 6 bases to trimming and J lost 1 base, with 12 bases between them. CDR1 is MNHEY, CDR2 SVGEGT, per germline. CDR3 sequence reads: CASSQRSTQETQYF. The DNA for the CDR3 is TGTGCCAGCAGCCAGAGATCGACCCAAGAGACCCAGTACTTC.

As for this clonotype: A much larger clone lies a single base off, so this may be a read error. This chain's CDR3 is CASSNRGVLSYEQFF. The CDR3 DNA reads TGTGCCAGCAGTAACCGGGGGGTTTTGTCCTACGAGCAGTTCTTC. The chain joins TRBV5-6 to TRBJ2-7; 7 nucleotides agree with TRBD2. The J call is doubtful: the DNA matches TRBJ2-1 better. Germline CDR1 reads SGHDT; CDR2 reads YYEEEE. This CDR3 has 15 residues.

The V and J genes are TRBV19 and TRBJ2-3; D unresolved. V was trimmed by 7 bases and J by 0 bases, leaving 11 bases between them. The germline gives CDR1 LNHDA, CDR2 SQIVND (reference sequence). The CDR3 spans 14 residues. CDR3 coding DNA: TGTGCCAGTAAGAGGCGAACTAGCACAGATACGCAGTATTTT. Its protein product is CASKRRTSTDTQYF.